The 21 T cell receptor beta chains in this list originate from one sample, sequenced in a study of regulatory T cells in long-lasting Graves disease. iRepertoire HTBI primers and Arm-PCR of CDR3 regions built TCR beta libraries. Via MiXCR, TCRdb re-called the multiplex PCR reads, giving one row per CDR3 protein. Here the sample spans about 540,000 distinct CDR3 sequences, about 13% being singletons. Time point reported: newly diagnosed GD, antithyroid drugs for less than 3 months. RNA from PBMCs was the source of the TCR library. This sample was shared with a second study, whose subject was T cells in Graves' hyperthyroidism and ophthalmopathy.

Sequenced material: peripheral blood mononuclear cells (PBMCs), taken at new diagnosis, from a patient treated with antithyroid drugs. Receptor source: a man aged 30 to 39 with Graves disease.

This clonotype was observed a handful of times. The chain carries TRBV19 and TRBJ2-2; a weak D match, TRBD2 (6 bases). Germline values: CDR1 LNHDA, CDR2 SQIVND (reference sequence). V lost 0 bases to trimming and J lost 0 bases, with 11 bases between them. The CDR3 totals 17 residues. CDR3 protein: CASSIDVGGTNTGELFF. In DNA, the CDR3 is TGTGCCAGTAGTATAGATGTGGGCGGGACGAACACCGGGGAGCTGTTTTTT.

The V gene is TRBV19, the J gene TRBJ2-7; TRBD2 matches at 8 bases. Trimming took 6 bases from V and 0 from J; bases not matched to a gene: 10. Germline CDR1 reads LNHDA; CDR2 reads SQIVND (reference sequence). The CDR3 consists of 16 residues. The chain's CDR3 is CASSAPGGLDSYEQYF. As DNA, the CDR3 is TGTGCCAGTAGCGCCCCGGGAGGGCTGGACTCCTACGAGCAGTACTTC. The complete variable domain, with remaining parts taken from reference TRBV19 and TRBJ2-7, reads DGGITQSPKYLFRKEGQNVTLSCEQNLNHDAMYWYRQDPGQGLRLIYYSQIVNDFQKGDIAEGYSVSREKKESFPLTVTSAQKNPTAFYLCASSAPGGLDSYEQYFGPGTRLTVT.

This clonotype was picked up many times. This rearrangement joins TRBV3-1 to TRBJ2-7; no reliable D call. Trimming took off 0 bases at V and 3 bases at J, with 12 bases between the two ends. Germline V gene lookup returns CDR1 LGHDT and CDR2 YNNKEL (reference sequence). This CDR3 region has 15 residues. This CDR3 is CASSQDRGSRYEQYF. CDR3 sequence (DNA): TGTGCCAGCAGCCAAGATCGCGGCAGCCGCTACGAGCAGTACTTC.

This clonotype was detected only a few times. The CDR3 sequence: CASTDLSSGNTIYF. In DNA form, the CDR3 reads TGCGCCAGCACCGATCTAAGCTCTGGAAACACCATATATTTT. The rearrangement links TRBV5-1 to TRBJ1-3; D is unresolved. Trimming left V 6 bases short and J 0 bases short, with 10 bases between. Looked up from germline, CDR1 is SGHRS and CDR2 is YFSETQ. The CDR3 sequence is 14 residues long.

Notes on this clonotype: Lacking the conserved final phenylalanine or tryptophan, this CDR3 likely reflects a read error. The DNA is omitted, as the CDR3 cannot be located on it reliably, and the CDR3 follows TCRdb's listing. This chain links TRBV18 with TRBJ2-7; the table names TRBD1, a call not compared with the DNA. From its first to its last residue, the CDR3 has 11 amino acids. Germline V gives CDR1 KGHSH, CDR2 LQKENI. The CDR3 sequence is CASSHSGDRAI.

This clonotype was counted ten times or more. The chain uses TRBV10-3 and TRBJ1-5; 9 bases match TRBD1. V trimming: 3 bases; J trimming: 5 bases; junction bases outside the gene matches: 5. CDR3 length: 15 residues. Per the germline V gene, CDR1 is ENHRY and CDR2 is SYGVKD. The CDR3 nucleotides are TGTGCCATCAGTGAAGACTGGACAGGGGATCAGCCCCAGCATTTT. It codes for CAISEDWTGDQPQHF.

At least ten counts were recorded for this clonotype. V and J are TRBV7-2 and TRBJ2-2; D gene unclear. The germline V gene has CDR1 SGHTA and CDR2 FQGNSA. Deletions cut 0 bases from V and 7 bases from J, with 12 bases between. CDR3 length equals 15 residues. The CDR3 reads CASSLAAPLGGELFF. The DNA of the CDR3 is TGTGCCAGCAGCTTAGCAGCCCCCTTGGGCGGGGAGCTGTTTTTT.

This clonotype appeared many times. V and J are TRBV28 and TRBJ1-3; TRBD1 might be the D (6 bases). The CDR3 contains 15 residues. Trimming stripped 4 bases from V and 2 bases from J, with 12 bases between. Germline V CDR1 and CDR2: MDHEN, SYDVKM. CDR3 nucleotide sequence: TGTGCCAGCAGTTCCTACACAGGGACTGGAAACACCATATATTTT. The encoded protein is CASSSYTGTGNTIYF. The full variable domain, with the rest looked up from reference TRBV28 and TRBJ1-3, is DVKVTQSSRYLVKRTGEKVFLECVQDMDHENMFWYRQDPGLGLRLIYFSYDVKMKEKGDIPEGYSVSREKKERFSLILESASTNQTSMYLCASSSYTGTGNTIYFGEGSWLTVV.

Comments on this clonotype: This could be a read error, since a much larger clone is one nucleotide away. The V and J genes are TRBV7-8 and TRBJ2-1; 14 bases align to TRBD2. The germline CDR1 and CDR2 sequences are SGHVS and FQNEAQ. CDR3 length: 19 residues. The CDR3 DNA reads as TGTGCCGGCAGCTTAGGGTGGACTAGCGGGAGGTCGGAATACAATGAGCAGTTCTTC. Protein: CAGSLGWTSGRSEYNEQFF.

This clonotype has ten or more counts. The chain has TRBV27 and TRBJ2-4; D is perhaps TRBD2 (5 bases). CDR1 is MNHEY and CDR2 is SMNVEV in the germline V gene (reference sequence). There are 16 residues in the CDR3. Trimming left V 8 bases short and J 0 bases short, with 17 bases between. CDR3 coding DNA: TGTGCCAGCGGAGAGGGTTTTCAGTTAGCCAAAAACATTCAGTACTTC. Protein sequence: CASGEGFQLAKNIQYF.

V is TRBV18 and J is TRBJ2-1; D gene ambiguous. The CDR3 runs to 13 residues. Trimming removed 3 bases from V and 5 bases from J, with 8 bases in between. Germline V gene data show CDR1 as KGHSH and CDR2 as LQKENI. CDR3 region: CASSPVGNNEQFF. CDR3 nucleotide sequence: TGTGCCAGCTCACCCGTCGGAAACAATGAGCAGTTCTTC.

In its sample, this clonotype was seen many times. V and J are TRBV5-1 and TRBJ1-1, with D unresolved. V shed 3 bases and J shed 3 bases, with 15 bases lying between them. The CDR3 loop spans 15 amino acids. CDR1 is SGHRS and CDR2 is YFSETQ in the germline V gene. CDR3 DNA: TGCGCCAGCAGCTCGAGGGCCACCCCGGACACTGAAGCTTTCTTT. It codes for CASSSRATPDTEAFF.

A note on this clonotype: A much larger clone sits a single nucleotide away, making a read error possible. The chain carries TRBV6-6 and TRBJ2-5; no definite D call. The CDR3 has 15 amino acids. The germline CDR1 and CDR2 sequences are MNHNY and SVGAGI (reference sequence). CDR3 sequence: CASSYSIGYQEIQYF. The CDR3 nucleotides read TGTGCCAGCAGTTACTCGATAGGTTATCAAGAGATCCAGTACTTC.

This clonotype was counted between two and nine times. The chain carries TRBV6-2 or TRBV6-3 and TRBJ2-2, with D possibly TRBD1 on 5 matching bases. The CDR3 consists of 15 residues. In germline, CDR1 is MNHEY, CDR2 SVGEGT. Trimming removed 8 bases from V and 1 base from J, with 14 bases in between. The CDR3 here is CASLRAVLNTGELFF. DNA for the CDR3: TGTGCCAGCCTCAGGGCAGTCTTGAACACCGGGGAGCTGTTTTTT.

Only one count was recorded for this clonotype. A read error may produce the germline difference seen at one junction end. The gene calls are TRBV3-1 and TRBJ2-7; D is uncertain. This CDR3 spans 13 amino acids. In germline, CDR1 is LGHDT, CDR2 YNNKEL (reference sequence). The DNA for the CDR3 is TGTACCAGCAGCCAAGTCCTCTTCTACGAGCAGTACTTC. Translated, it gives CTSSQVLFYEQYF.

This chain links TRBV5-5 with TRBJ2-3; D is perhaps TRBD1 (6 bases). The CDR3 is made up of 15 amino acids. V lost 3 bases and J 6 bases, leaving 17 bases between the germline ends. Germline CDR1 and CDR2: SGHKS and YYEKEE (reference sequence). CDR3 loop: CASSWDIQTGDTQYF. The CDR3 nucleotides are TGTGCCAGCAGCTGGGACATTCAAACAGGGGATACGCAGTATTTT.

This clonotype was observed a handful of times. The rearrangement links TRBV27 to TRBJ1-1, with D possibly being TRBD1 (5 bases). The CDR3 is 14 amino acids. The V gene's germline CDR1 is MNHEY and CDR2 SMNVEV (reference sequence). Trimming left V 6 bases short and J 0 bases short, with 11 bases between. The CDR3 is CASRGGTLNTEAFF. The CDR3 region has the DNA TGTGCCAGCAGGGGAGGGACCTTGAACACTGAAGCTTTCTTT.

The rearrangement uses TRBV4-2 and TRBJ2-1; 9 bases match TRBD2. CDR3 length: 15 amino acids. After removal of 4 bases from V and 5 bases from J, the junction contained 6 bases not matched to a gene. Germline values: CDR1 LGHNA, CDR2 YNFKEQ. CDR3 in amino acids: CASSRPTSGDNEQFF. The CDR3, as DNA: TGTGCCAGCAGCCGACCGACTAGCGGAGACAATGAGCAGTTCTTC.

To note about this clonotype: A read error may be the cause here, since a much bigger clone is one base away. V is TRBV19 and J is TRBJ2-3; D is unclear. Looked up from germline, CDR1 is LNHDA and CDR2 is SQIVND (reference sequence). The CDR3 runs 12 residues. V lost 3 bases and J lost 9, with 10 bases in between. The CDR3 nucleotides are TGTGCCAGTAGTATTGAAGGAAAGACGCAGTATTTT. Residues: CASSIEGKTQYF.

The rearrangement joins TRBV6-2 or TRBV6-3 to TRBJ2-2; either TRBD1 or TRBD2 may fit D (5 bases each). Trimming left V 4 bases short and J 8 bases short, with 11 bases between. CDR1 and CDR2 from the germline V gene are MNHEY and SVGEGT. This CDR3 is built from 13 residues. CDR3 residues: CASSWDGLGELFF. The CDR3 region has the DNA TGTGCCAGCAGTTGGGACGGCTTGGGGGAGCTGTTTTTT.

This CDR3 reads CAIRGTGATNTEAFF. The DNA of the CDR3 is TGTGCCATCAGGGGGACAGGGGCCACAAACACTGAAGCTTTCTTT. This chain links TRBV10-3 with TRBJ1-1; 10 bases agree with TRBD1. Germline-derived CDR1 and CDR2 are ENHRY and SYGVKD. This CDR3 spans 15 amino acids. The junction had 6 bases not matched to a gene; V was cut back by 6 bases and J by 2 bases.